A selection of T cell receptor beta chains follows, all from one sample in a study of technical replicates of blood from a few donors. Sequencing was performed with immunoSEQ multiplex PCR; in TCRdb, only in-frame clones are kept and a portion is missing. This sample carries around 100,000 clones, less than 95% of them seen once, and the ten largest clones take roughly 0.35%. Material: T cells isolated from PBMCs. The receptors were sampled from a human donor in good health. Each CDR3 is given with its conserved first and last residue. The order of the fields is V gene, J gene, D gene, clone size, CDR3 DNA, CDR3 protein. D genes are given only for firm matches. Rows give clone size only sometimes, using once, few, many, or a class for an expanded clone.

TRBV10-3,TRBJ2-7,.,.,TGTGCCACCGAGAGGGGGGGGGCCTACGAGCAGTACTTC,CATERGGAYEQYF
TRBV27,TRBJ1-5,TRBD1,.,TGTGCCACCAACGCCGGGACAGGGTTCAATCAGCCCCAGCATTTT,CATNAGTGFNQPQHF
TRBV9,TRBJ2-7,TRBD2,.,TGTGCCAGCAGCATAGGACTAGCGGTAGTCTACGAGCAGTACTTC,CASSIGLAVVYEQYF
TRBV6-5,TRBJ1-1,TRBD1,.,TGTGCCAGCAGTTATGGGACAGGGACGAACACTGAAGCTTTCTTT,CASSYGTGTNTEAFF
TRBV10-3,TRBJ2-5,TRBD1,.,TGTGCCATCAGTGGGACAGGCCAAGAGACCCAGTACTTC,CAISGTGQETQYF
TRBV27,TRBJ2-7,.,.,TGTGCCAGCAGTATCCGGAGGGCCGGGGAGCAGTACTTC,CASSIRRAGEQYF
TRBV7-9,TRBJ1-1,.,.,TGTGCCAGCAGCGTGACAGCAAACACTGAAGCTTTCTTT,CASSVTANTEAFF
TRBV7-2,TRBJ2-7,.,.,TGTGCCAGCAGCGTCGTTGTGGGGAGCAGCGAGCAGTACTTC,CASSVVVGSSEQYF
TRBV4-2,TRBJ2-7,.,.,TGTGCCAGCAGCCAGCGGGGAAGTAACTGCGAGCAGTACTTC,CASSQRGSNCEQYF
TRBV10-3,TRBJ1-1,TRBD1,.,TGTGCCATCAGTGAGGGAACCGGGACAGGGGGAAAGGACACTGAAGCTTTCTTT,CAISEGTGTGGKDTEAFF
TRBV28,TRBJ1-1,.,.,TGTGCCAGCAGTCCCCGGGGAGGCACTGAAGCTTTCTTT,CASSPRGGTEAFF
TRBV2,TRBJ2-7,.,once,TGTGCCAGCAGCTTACGGCGGGTCTCCTACGAGCAGTACTTC,CASSLRRVSYEQYF
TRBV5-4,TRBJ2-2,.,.,TGTGCCAGCAGCTTGGGGCTTGCTGCCGGGGAGCTGTTTTTT,CASSLGLAAGELFF
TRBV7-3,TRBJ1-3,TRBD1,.,TGTGCCAGCAGCTTGGGGGACAGGGAACTAGGAAACACCATATATTTT,CASSLGDRELGNTIYF
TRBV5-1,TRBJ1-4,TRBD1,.,TGCGCCAGCAGCTACTCCTTGTTACCGGGACAGGCAAAAGAAAAACTGTTTTTT,CASSYSLLPGQAKEKLFF
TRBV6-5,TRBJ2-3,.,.,TGTGCCAGCAGTGTATCAGATACGCAGTATTTT,CASSVSDTQYF
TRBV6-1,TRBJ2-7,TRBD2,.,TGTGCCAGCAGTGAATATGGGACTAGCGGATTCTACGAGCAGTACTTC,CASSEYGTSGFYEQYF
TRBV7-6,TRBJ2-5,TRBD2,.,TGTGCCAGCAGCTTAGTGACTAGCGGGACTGAGACCCAGTACTTC,CASSLVTSGTETQYF
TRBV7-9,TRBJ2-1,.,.,TGTGCCAGCAGCATTGCCTTAGCGGATGAGCAGTTCTTC,CASSIALADEQFF
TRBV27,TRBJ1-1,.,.,TGTGCCAGCATCCCTCTCAAGGGGTTTGGCACTGAAGCTTTCTTT,CASIPLKGFGTEAFF
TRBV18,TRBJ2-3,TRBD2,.,TGTGCCAGCTCCGGGACTAGCGGGATAAGCACAGATACGCAGTATTTT,CASSGTSGISTDTQYF
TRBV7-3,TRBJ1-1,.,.,TGTGCCAGCACACGACGGGGGTTTCAGGTGTGCACTGAAGCTTTCTTT,CASTRRGFQVCTEAFF
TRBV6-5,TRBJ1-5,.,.,TGTGCCAGCAGTTCAACAGGGTTATATCAGCCCCAGCATTTT,CASSSTGLYQPQHF
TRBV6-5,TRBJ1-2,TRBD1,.,TGTGCCAGCAGTTTGTCCGGGACAGAAAACTATGGCTACACCTTC,CASSLSGTENYGYTF
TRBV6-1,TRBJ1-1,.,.,TGTGCCAGCAGTTCACGAGGGGAAGCTTTCTTT,CASSSRGEAFF
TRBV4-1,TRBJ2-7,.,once,TGCGCCAGCAGCCCGCTAACTAGCCCGTTACGCGAGCAGTACTTC,CASSPLTSPLREQYF
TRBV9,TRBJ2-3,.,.,TGTGCCAGCAGCGCTTACAACACAGATACGCAGTATTTT,CASSAYNTDTQYF
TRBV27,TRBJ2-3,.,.,TGTGCCAGCAGTTTACAACTAGTCACAGATACGCAGTATTTT,CASSLQLVTDTQYF
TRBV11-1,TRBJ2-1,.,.,TGTGCCAGCAGCTTGGGCCGGGCAGGGATGAATGAGCAGTTCTTC,CASSLGRAGMNEQFF
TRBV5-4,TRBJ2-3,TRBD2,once,TGTGCCAGCAGCTTGGGACTAGCGGGGCTCACAGATACGCAGTATTTT,CASSLGLAGLTDTQYF
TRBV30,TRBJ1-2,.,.,TGTGCCTGGAGGAAAGGGGCTCTTTATGGCTACACCTTC,CAWRKGALYGYTF
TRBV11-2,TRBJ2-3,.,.,TGTGCCAGCTCCTGGGGGACACACACAGATACGCAGTATTTT,CASSWGTHTDTQYF
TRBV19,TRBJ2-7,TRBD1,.,TGTGCCAGTAGTATAGCCTGGGGACAGGCCTACGAGCAGTACTTC,CASSIAWGQAYEQYF
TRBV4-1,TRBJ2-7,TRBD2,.,TGCGCCAGCAGCCAACCGGGACTAGCGAACGAGCAGTACTTC,CASSQPGLANEQYF
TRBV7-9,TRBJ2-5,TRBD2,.,TGTGCCAGCAGCTCTGTAGCGGGAGGGCCAGAGACCCAGTACTTC,CASSSVAGGPETQYF
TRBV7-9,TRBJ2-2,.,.,TGTGCCAGCAGTTACAGGGTAGACGGGGAGCTGTTTTTT,CASSYRVDGELFF
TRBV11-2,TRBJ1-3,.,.,TGTGCCAGCAGCCCCCACAGGGATAACACCATATATTTT,CASSPHRDNTIYF
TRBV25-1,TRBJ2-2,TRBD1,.,TGTGCCAGCAGTGATCCCGGGACAGGCACCGGGGAGCTGTTTTTT,CASSDPGTGTGELFF
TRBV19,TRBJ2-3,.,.,TGTGCCAGTAGTCCTTTGATAGTTCCCGGAGCGATCACAGATACGCAGTATTTT,CASSPLIVPGAITDTQYF
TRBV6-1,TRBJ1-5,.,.,TGTGCCAGCAGCACAGGTCGGGAGGCTCAGCCCCAGCATTTT,CASSTGREAQPQHF
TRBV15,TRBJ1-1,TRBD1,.,TGTGCCACCAGCGGACAGGGAGCCGCCGGCCTTTATAAAGCTTTCTTT,CATSGQGAAGLYKAFF
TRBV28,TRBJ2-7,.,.,TGTGCCAGCAGAGGACTATACTACGAGCAGTACTTC,CASRGLYYEQYF